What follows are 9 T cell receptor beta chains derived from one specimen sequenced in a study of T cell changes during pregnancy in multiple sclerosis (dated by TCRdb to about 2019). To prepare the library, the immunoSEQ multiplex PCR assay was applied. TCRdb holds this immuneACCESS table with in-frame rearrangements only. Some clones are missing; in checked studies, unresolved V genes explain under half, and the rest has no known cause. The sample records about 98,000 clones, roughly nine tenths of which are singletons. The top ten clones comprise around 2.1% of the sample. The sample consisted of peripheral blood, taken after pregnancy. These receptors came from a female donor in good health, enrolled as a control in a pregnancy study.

Here the CDR3 DNA reads TGTGCCAGCAGCGACGGTTTCAGGGACGAGCAGTACTTC. Encoded protein: CASSDGFRDEQYF. The chain combines TRBV5-6 with TRBJ2-7; D is possibly TRBD1 (5 bases). Germline CDR1 SGHDT, CDR2 YYEEEE. The CDR3 is made up of 13 amino acids. The V gene lost 4 bases and the J gene lost 5 bases, with 13 bases spanning the gap.

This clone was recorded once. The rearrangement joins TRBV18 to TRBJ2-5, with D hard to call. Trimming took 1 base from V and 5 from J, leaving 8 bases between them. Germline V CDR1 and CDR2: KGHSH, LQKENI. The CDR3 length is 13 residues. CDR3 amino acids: CASSPRSQETQYF. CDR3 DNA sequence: TGTGCCAGCTCACCACGGTCTCAGGAGACCCAGTACTTC.

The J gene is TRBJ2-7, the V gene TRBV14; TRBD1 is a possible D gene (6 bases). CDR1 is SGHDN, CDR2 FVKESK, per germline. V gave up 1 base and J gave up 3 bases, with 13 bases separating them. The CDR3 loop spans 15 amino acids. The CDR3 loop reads CASSQGGQWDYEQYF. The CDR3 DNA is TGTGCCAGCAGCCAAGGCGGACAGTGGGACTACGAGCAGTACTTC. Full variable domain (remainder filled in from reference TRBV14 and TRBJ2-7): EAGVTQFPSHSVIEKGQTVTLRCDPISGHDNLYWYRRVMGKEIKFLLHFVKESKQDESGMPNNRFLAERTGGTYSTLKVQPAELEDSGVYFCASSQGGQWDYEQYFGPGTRLTVT.

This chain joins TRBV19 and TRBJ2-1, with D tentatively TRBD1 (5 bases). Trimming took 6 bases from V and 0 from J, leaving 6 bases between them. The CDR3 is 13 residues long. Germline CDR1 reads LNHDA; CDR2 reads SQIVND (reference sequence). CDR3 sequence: CASRGDSYNEQFF. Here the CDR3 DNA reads TGTGCCAGTAGAGGGGACTCCTACAATGAGCAGTTCTTC. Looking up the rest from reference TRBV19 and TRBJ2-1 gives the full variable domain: DGGITQSPKYLFRKEGQNVTLSCEQNLNHDAMYWYRQDPGQGLRLIYYSQIVNDFQKGDIAEGYSVSREKKESFPLTVTSAQKNPTAFYLCASRGDSYNEQFFGPGTRLTVL.

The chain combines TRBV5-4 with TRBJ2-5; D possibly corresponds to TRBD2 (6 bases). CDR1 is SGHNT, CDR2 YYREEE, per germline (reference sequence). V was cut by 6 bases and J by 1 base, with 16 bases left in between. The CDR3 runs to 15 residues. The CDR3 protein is CASTNPGEFQETQYF. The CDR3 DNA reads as TGTGCCAGCACCAACCCGGGGGAGTTCCAAGAGACCCAGTACTTC.

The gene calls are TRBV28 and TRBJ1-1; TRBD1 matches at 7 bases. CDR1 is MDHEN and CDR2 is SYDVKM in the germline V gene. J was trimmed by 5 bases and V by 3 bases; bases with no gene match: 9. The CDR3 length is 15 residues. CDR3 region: CASSFLVRGKTEAFF. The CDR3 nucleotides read TGTGCCAGCAGTTTCCTTGTCAGGGGGAAAACTGAAGCTTTCTTT. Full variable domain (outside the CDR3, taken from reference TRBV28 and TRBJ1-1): DVKVTQSSRYLVKRTGEKVFLECVQDMDHENMFWYRQDPGLGLRLIYFSYDVKMKEKGDIPEGYSVSREKKERFSLILESASTNQTSMYLCASSFLVRGKTEAFFGQGTRLTVV.

The DNA for the CDR3 is TGCGCCAGCAGCCAAGAGGCGGCTAGCGGGTGGGAGCAGTACTTC. Encoded protein: CASSQEAASGWEQYF. The chain employs TRBV4-1 and TRBJ2-7; 8 nucleotides match TRBD2. V was pared by 0 bases and J by 7 bases, with 8 bases of the junction left unmatched. In germline, CDR1 is MGHRA, CDR2 YSYEKL. This CDR3 has 15 amino acids.

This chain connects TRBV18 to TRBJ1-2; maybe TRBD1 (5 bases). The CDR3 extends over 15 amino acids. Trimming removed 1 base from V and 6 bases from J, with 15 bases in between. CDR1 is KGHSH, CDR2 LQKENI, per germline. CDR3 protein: CASSPRSPRVDGYTF. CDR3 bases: TGTGCCAGCTCACCACGCTCCCCCAGGGTGGATGGCTACACCTTC.

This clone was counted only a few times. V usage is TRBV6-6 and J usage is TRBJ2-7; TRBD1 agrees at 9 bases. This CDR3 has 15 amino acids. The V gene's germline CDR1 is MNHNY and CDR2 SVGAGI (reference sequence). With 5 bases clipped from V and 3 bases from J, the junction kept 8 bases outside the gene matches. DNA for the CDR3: TGTGCCAGCAGTAACCGACAGGGGGGGGACTACGAGCAGTACTTC. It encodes CASSNRQGGDYEQYF.